The 29 T cell receptor beta chains reported below all come from one sample, sequenced in a study of cytomegalovirus exposure and HLA in healthy donors. The study ran its PCR with 60 Vbeta and 13 Jbeta primers. Sequencing used immunoSEQ multiplex PCR; TCRdb keeps in-frame clones, though not all of them. The table has about 150,000 clones, less than 85% seen once; the top ten hold roughly 6.7%. Source material: PBMCs. These receptors all stem from a man between 45 and 60 years old in good health and CMV-seropositive.

This chain joins TRBV6-1 and TRBJ1-6, with D perhaps matching TRBD1 (5 bases). Germline CDR1 reads MNHNS; CDR2 reads SASEGT. Trimming removed 0 bases at V and 6 bases at J, with 12 bases between. The CDR3 is made up of 16 amino acids. The CDR3 DNA sequence: TGTGCCAGCAGTGAAGCGAAGACAGTCCTTAATTCACCCCTCCACTTT. This translates into CASSEAKTVLNSPLHF.

This chain connects TRBV9 to TRBJ2-1, with D perhaps matching TRBD1 (6 bases). With 2 bases removed from V and 12 bases from J, the gap between germline ends came to 15 bases. The germline CDR1 and CDR2 sequences are SGDLS and YYNGEE. This CDR3 has 13 amino acids. The CDR3 nucleotides are TGTGCCAGCAGCGTCGAGGGGGAAAAGTTGCAGTTCTTC. The encoded protein is CASSVEGEKLQFF.

The rearrangement links TRBV7-9 to TRBJ1-3; D unclear. V was shortened by 4 bases and J by 4 bases, with 17 bases between the two germline ends. The CDR3 spans 16 residues. Germline CDR1 SEHNR, CDR2 FQNEAQ (reference sequence). The CDR3 is CASSSTWKEGGNTIYF. The CDR3 DNA sequence: TGTGCCAGCAGCTCCACCTGGAAAGAGGGAGGAAACACCATATATTTT.

CDR3 region: CASSDGTSVQETQYF. The DNA of the CDR3 is TGTGCCAGCAGCGACGGGACTAGCGTCCAAGAGACCCAGTACTTC. The V and J genes are TRBV9 and TRBJ2-5, with 10 bases matching TRBD2. The CDR3 is made up of 15 amino acids. Germline values: CDR1 SGDLS, CDR2 YYNGEE. V was clipped by 3 bases and J by 1 base; unmatched bases: 3.

The chain joins TRBV4-2 to TRBJ2-1, with TRBD2 matching 7 bases. J was trimmed by 6 bases and V by 2 bases; bases with no gene match: 19. The CDR3 extends over 19 amino acids. From germline, CDR1 is LGHNA and CDR2 YNFKEQ. The CDR3 DNA follows: TGTGCCAGCAGCCAATGGGGGGGTGCCGGAACCACCCCCACCAATGAGCAGTTCTTC. It translates to CASSQWGGAGTTPTNEQFF.

The chain employs TRBV5-1 and TRBJ1-2, with 8 nucleotides matching TRBD1. The V gene end was trimmed by 8 bases and the J gene end by 3 bases; junction bases not matched to a gene: 6. The CDR3 runs 13 residues. The germline V gene encodes CDR1 SGHRS and CDR2 YFSETQ. CDR3 sequence (DNA): TGCGCCAGTACCGGGACAGGAGACTATGGCTACACCTTC. Translation gives CASTGTGDYGYTF. Drawing the rest from reference TRBV5-1 and TRBJ1-2, the complete variable domain is KAGVTQTPRYLIKTRGQQVTLSCSPISGHRSVSWYQQTPGQGLQFLFEYFSETQRNKGNFPGRFSGRQFSNSRSEMNVSTLELGDSALYLCASTGTGDYGYTFGSGTRLTVV.

The chain employs TRBV7-2 and TRBJ2-7; D is perhaps TRBD2 (6 bases). There are 14 residues in the CDR3. The ends were cut back, 3 bases at V and 2 bases at J, with 11 bases in the middle. Germline lookup yields CDR1 SGHTA and CDR2 FQGNSA. CDR3 DNA: TGTGCCAGCAGCTTTCTCGGGGGACCCTACGAGCAGTACTTC. Amino acid sequence: CASSFLGGPYEQYF.

A few counts support this clone. This sequence joins TRBV28 and TRBJ2-7; maybe TRBD1 (5 bases). CDR3 length: 16 amino acids. CDR1 is MDHEN, CDR2 SYDVKM, per germline. The V gene lost 4 bases and the J gene lost 9 bases, with 25 bases spanning the gap. The CDR3 reads CASSSIETEVFIRQYF. The CDR3 DNA is TGTGCCAGCAGTTCGATTGAGACAGAGGTTTTTATTCGGCAGTACTTC.

The rearrangement links TRBV5-6 to TRBJ1-6, with 9 positions matching TRBD1. After removal of 2 bases from V and 7 bases from J, the junction contained 1 base not matched to a gene. The length of the CDR3 is 14 residues. From germline, CDR1 is SGHDT and CDR2 YYEEEE. The CDR3 bases are TGTGCCAGCAGCTTTGGACAGGGGAATTCACCCCTCCACTTT. Amino acid sequence: CASSFGQGNSPLHF.

The chain uses TRBV4-1 and TRBJ2-7, with TRBD2 matching over 9 bases. The CDR3 loop spans 15 amino acids. V gave up 0 bases and J gave up 3 bases; unmatched junction bases: 3. Germline CDR1 MGHRA, CDR2 YSYEKL. CDR3 DNA sequence: TGCGCCAGCAGCCAAGATCGGACTAGCGACTACGAGCAGTACTTC. Translation gives CASSQDRTSDYEQYF.

The J gene is TRBJ1-1, the V gene TRBV5-1; 7 positions agree with TRBD1. V shed 4 bases and J 4 bases; nucleotides not matched to a gene: 4. From germline, CDR1 is SGHRS and CDR2 YFSETQ. The CDR3 runs 13 residues. CDR3 DNA sequence: TGCGCCAGCAGCCTCGGGACAGCCACTGAAGCTTTCTTT. Its protein is CASSLGTATEAFF.

The genes are TRBV2 and TRBJ2-1, with TRBD2 matching over 11 bases. The CDR3 spans 14 residues. Germline CDR1 SNHLY, CDR2 FYNNEI. V gave up 5 bases and J gave up 13 bases; unmatched junction bases: 10. CDR3 amino acids: CASSSGTSGSPQFF. In DNA form, the CDR3 reads TGTGCCAGCAGTTCCGGGACTAGCGGATCGCCCCAGTTCTTC.

This chain joins TRBV5-1 and TRBJ2-1; 9 bases line up with TRBD2. V was clipped by 5 bases and J by 2 bases; unmatched bases: 2. There are 14 residues in the CDR3. Germline CDR1 SGHRS, CDR2 YFSETQ. The chain's CDR3 is CASRVAGAYNEQFF. CDR3 bases: TGCGCCAGCAGAGTAGCGGGAGCCTACAATGAGCAGTTCTTC.

The chain recombines TRBV5-1 with TRBJ2-3, with 9 bases aligning to TRBD2. This CDR3 spans 19 amino acids. The trim removed 2 bases at V and 0 bases at J, leaving 13 bases unmatched. Germline CDR1 SGHRS, CDR2 YFSETQ. CDR3 sequence reads: CASSFHYLREGTSTDTQYF. In DNA, the CDR3 is TGCGCCAGCAGCTTTCATTATTTGCGGGAGGGTACTAGCACAGATACGCAGTATTTT.

The chain joins TRBV7-8 to TRBJ1-5; 10 bases line up with TRBD1. After removal of 5 bases from V and 3 bases from J, the junction contained 7 bases not matched to a gene. The CDR3 runs to 16 residues. Germline-derived CDR1 and CDR2 are SGHVS and FQNEAQ. For the CDR3, the DNA is TGTGCCAGCAGCCAGACAGGGGGCGGCTACAATCAGCCCCAGCATTTT. Amino acids: CASSQTGGGYNQPQHF.

This chain uses TRBV5-4 with TRBJ1-5; D remains unclear. The germline CDR1 and CDR2 sequences are SGHNT and YYREEE (reference sequence). Between the trimmed V and J ends, which lost 2 bases and 1 base, there was a span of 7 bases. This CDR3 region has 14 residues. The DNA of the CDR3 is TGTGCCAGCAGCTTTTCCGGGAGCAATCAGCCCCAGCATTTT. Encoded protein: CASSFSGSNQPQHF.

The chain couples TRBV18 to TRBJ1-2; TRBD1 matches at 7 bases. CDR3 length equals 15 residues. The V and J ends lost 6 bases and 6 bases, in that order; junction bases with no gene match: 13. The V gene's germline CDR1 is KGHSH and CDR2 LQKENI. The CDR3 DNA follows: TGTGCCAGCTCCCGGATTCGGACAGGAGGGGATGGCTACACCTTC. Encoded protein: CASSRIRTGGDGYTF. The full variable domain, in which reference TRBV18 and TRBJ1-2 provide the parts outside the CDR3, is NAGVMQNPRHLVRRRGQEARLRCSPMKGHSHVYWYRQLPEEGLKFMVYLQKENIIDESGMPKERFSAEFPKEGPSILRIQQVVRGDSAAYFCASSRIRTGGDGYTFGSGTRLTVV.

The chain combines TRBV5-4 with TRBJ1-1; the D is unclear. This CDR3 is 14 amino acids long. With 5 bases removed from V and 6 bases from J, the gap between germline ends came to 17 bases. Germline V gene lookup returns CDR1 SGHNT and CDR2 YYREEE (reference sequence). The CDR3 DNA reads TGTGCCAGCAGTTCTGGGGTCGGGGTCCCTGAAGCTTTCTTT. The encoded protein is CASSSGVGVPEAFF.

The chain links TRBV5-1 to TRBJ1-4; no reliable D call. V was clipped by 4 bases and J by 3 bases, with 10 bases between them. The CDR3 covers 14 residues. The germline V gene encodes CDR1 SGHRS and CDR2 YFSETQ. CDR3 loop: CASSPHTSNEKLFF. Here the CDR3 DNA reads TGCGCCAGCAGCCCCCACACCTCTAATGAAAAACTGTTTTTT.

This clone has just one count. V is TRBV28 and J is TRBJ1-1; D gene uncertain. V lost 2 bases, J lost 4 bases, and 5 bases lay in between. From germline, CDR1 is MDHEN and CDR2 SYDVKM. The CDR3 is made up of 12 amino acids. The chain's CDR3 is CASSLGSTEAFF. The CDR3 region has the DNA TGTGCCAGCAGTTTAGGGAGCACTGAAGCTTTCTTT.

The table lists this clone with a count of one. This sequence joins TRBV28 and TRBJ2-7; 7 bases fit TRBD1. From germline, CDR1 is MDHEN and CDR2 SYDVKM. V was pared by 5 bases and J by 5 bases, with 9 bases of the junction left unmatched. The CDR3 contains 14 residues. In nucleotides, the CDR3 is TGTGCCAGCAGTCAAGACAGGGCCTTAAACGAGCAGTACTTC. Translation: CASSQDRALNEQYF.

The V and J genes are TRBV5-1 and TRBJ1-6, with D possibly being TRBD1 (6 bases). In germline, CDR1 is SGHRS, CDR2 YFSETQ. The CDR3 runs to 16 residues. Trimming left V 5 bases short and J 2 bases short, with 14 bases between. CDR3 loop: CASRFTTGAYNSPLHF. The CDR3 nucleotides are TGCGCCAGCAGGTTTACGACAGGCGCCTATAATTCACCCCTCCACTTT.

The V and J genes are TRBV5-1 and TRBJ2-7, with TRBD1 as a possible D gene (5 bases). Germline loops: CDR1 SGHRS, CDR2 YFSETQ. Trimming shortened V by 5 bases and J by 6 bases, and 18 bases separated the two germline ends. This CDR3 has 14 amino acids. The CDR3 loop is CASSVVAGSLEQYF. The DNA of the CDR3 is TGCGCCAGCAGTGTGGTTGCAGGGTCCCTCGAGCAGTACTTC.

The chain combines TRBV9 with TRBJ2-7; 8 nucleotides line up with TRBD2. V lost 7 bases to trimming and J lost 6 bases; unmatched junction nucleotides: 6. The CDR3 covers 12 residues. The germline gives CDR1 SGDLS, CDR2 YYNGEE. The CDR3 sequence: CASGRTSSEQYF. In nucleotides, the CDR3 is TGTGCCAGCGGCAGGACTAGCAGCGAGCAGTACTTC.

The CDR3 coding sequence is TGTGCCAGCAGCCTCTTAGCGGGACTAGCGTCAAACAATGAGCAGTTCTTC. This codes for CASSLLAGLASNNEQFF. This chain connects TRBV5-4 to TRBJ2-1; 10 bases align to TRBD2. CDR1 and CDR2 (germline): SGHNT, YYREEE (reference sequence). The CDR3 loop spans 17 amino acids. The V gene end was trimmed by 4 bases and the J gene end by 5 bases; junction bases not matched to a gene: 12.

The genes are TRBV6-5 and TRBJ2-3, with D perhaps matching TRBD2 (5 bases). CDR1 MNHEY and CDR2 SVGAGI come from the germline V gene. Trimming took off 2 bases at V and 6 bases at J, with 15 bases between the two ends. The CDR3 sequence is 15 residues long. The CDR3 region has the DNA TGTGCCAGCAGTTACGACTCGCCTACGGGGGATACGCAGTATTTT. Translated, it gives CASSYDSPTGDTQYF.

The chain combines TRBV28 with TRBJ1-1; D gene ambiguous. This CDR3 spans 14 amino acids. CDR1 MDHEN and CDR2 SYDVKM come from the germline V gene. V dropped 5 bases and J dropped 0 bases, with 10 bases sitting between them. The CDR3 bases are TGTGCCAGCAGTCCAACGCCAGTGAACACTGAAGCTTTCTTT. Translated: CASSPTPVNTEAFF. The full variable domain, completed using reference TRBV28 and TRBJ1-1, is DVKVTQSSRYLVKRTGEKVFLECVQDMDHENMFWYRQDPGLGLRLIYFSYDVKMKEKGDIPEGYSVSREKKERFSLILESASTNQTSMYLCASSPTPVNTEAFFGQGTRLTVV.

The chain has TRBV30 and TRBJ2-7, with 11 bases lining up with TRBD1. The CDR3 totals 14 residues. Germline CDR1 is GTSNPN and CDR2 is SVGIG (reference sequence). For the CDR3, the DNA is TGTGCGCGAGATCAGGACAGGGGGCTCTCCGAGCAGTACTTC. This codes for CARDQDRGLSEQYF. Full variable domain (remainder filled in from reference TRBV30 and TRBJ2-7): SQTIHQWPATLVQPVGSPLSLECTVEGTSNPNLYWYRQAAGRGLQLLFYSVGIGQISSEVPQNLSASRPQDRQFILSSKKLLLSDSGFYLCARDQDRGLSEQYFGPGTRLTVT.

The chain uses TRBV5-4 and TRBJ2-7; TRBD2 matches at 9 bases. V was pared by 4 bases and J by 3 bases, with 5 bases of the junction left unmatched. The CDR3 sequence is 14 residues long. Germline lookup yields CDR1 SGHNT and CDR2 YYREEE (reference sequence). The CDR3 loop is CASSEAGGIYEQYF. CDR3 DNA: TGTGCCAGCAGCGAGGCGGGAGGGATCTACGAGCAGTACTTC.